This TCR beta chain stems from a study of T cells in localized non-small cell lung cancer. For this clone: Its matching antigen is unknown.

General study results and limits: Appearing in adjacent lung were a median about 59 of the top 100 tumor clones. Because sequencing included only one region (of the tumor), heterogeneity remains possible.

This CDR3 contains 15 residues. V lost 4 bases, J lost 6 bases, and 7 bases stayed unmatched. From germline, CDR1 is LGHNA and CDR2 YNFKEQ. TCRdb keeps only in-frame clones here, not all; method: immunoSEQ multiplex PCR. The repertoire has about 70,000 clones, approximately 88% of them found once; the top ten carry approximately 1.3%. J is TRBJ1-5 and V is TRBV4-2, with 9 bases matching TRBD1. This receptor was taken from a female donor aged 60 or older with stage I lung adenocarcinoma. Sequenced material: peripheral blood, taken before any cancer treatment. CDR3 bases: TGTGCCAGCAGCCGGGACAGGGAAAGGGGTCAGCCCCAGCATTTT. Translation gives CASSRDRERGQPQHF.